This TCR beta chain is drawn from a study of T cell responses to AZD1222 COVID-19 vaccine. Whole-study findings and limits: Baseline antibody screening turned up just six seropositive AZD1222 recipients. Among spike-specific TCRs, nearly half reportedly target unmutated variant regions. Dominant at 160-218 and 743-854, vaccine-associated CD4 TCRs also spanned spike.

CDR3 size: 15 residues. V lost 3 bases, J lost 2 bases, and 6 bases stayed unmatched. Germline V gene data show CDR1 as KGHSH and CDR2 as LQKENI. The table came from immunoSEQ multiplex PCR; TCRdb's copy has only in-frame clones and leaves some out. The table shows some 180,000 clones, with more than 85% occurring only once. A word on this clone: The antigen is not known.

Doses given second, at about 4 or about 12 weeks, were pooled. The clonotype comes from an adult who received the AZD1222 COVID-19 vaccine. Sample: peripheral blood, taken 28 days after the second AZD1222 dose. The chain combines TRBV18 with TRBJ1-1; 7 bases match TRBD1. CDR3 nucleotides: TGTGCCAGCTCACCGACAGGGAATCGAAACACTGAAGCTTTCTTT. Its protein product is CASSPTGNRNTEAFF.